Sequencing of this TCR beta chain was carried out in a study of T-cell memory formation after mild COVID-19. Looking at the study overall: Clusters were largely donor specific.

This clonotype was detected many times. Antigen: not known. Overall study results and limits: Within pre-infection memory, some responding clones were found, suggesting cross-reactive memory joined. CD4+ contracting clones lay mainly in CM and EM, CD8+ ones in EMRA.

Researchers used 5'RACE with constant-segment primers to make TCR alpha and TCR beta cDNA libraries that carry sample barcodes and UMIs. TCRdb called the 5' RACE reads again in MiXCR, with one record for every CDR3 protein. The profile shows hundreds of thousands of distinct CDR3 sequences, 23% of them singletons. This sequence was found in an adult woman who had mild COVID-19 (a few samples of this study predate the infection). Cell type and time point are not known. The sequencing sample was made of PBMCs or a T cell subset sorted from them (not recorded which).

This CDR3 reads CASSPDRRNTEAFF. The CDR3 region has the DNA TGTGCCAGCAGCCCCGACAGGAGGAACACTGAAGCTTTCTTT. V gene TRBV6-1 combines with J gene TRBJ1-1, with D maybe TRBD1 (6 bases). V was clipped by 6 bases and J by 1 base, with 12 bases between them. CDR1 is MNHNS and CDR2 is SASEGT in the germline V gene. The CDR3 length is 14 residues.